Described below is a single T cell receptor (beta chain) sequence and its context. V shed 4 bases, J shed 2 bases, and the junction held 9 bases outside the gene matches. The length of the CDR3 is 16 residues. Germline assignment: CDR1 MDHEN and CDR2 SYDVKM. This sample is part of a study of shared T cell receptors in the human thymus. The table came from immunoSEQ multiplex PCR; TCRdb's copy has only in-frame clones and leaves some out. The repertoire has under 700,000 clones, more than 75% of them found once; the top ten carry about 0.012%. This sample was shared with a second study, whose subject was human thymus T cells. That report adds: From resections taken during corrective heart surgery, the thymus tissue was obtained. The authors found apparently biased V and J gene usage in thymic and blood repertoires.

This clonotype originated in a boy under three years old with a congenital heart defect. The sequencing input was thymocytes. This chain connects TRBV28 to TRBJ2-7, with 9 bases lining up with TRBD1. The DNA of the CDR3 is TGTGCCAGCAGTTATCCCGGGACAGGGAAAACCTACGAGCAGTACTTC. As protein: CASSYPGTGKTYEQYF.